The present T cell receptor beta chain was sequenced within a study of cytotoxic CD8 clonotypes in ibrutinib-treated CLL. V was shortened by 0 bases and J by 3 bases, with 10 bases between the two germline ends. Germline V gene sequence: CDR1 SGHRS, CDR2 YFSETQ. CDR3 length: 14 amino acids. The assay was immunoSEQ multiplex PCR, and TCRdb's table has in-frame clones only and misses some. The repertoire holds about 140,000 clones, approximately 90% seen once, with less than 14% in the top ten. This TCR was recovered from a human donor with chronic lymphocytic leukemia. This sequence joins TRBV5-1 and TRBJ2-7, with D perhaps matching TRBD1 (6 bases). The input for sequencing was PBMCs, taken after 12 months of ibrutinib treatment. CDR3 sequence (DNA): TGCGCCAGCAGCTTGGTTCAGGGGAACTACGAGCAGTACTTC. Translation: CASSLVQGNYEQYF.